This TCR beta chain was obtained from a study of monozygotic twins with inflammatory bowel disease. Following a re-call of the 5' RACE reads, TCRdb has one entry per CDR3 protein and lacks DNA. This sample's table has over 150,000 distinct CDR3 sequences. Germline V gene data show CDR1 as DFQATT and CDR2 as SNEGSKA (reference sequence). This CDR3 has 16 amino acids. Collection yielded 2 to 3 ml of blood per donor. V and J are TRBV20-1 and TRBJ1-1; TCRdb names TRBD1, which stays unverified in the absence of DNA. This receptor was identified in a human donor with ulcerative colitis or Crohn's disease, or a healthy co-twin of an affected twin (not recorded which). Sequenced sample: blood. CDR3 residues: CSAPPRQGARRTEAFF.